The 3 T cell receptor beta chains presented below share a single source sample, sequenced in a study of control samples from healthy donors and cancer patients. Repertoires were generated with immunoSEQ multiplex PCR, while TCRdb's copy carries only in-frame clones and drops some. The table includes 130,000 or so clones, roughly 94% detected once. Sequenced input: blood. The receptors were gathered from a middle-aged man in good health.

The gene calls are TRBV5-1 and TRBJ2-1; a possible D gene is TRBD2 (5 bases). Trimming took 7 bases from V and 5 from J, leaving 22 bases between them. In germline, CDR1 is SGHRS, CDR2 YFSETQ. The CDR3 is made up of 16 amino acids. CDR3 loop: CASRDGMRAPDNEQFF. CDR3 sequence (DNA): TGCGCCAGCCGAGATGGAATGAGGGCCCCTGACAATGAGCAGTTCTTC.

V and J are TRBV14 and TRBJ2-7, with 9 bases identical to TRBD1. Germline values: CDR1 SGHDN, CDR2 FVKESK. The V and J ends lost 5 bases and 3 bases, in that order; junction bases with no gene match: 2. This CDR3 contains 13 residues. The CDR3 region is CASSSTGGYEQYF. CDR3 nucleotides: TGTGCCAGCAGCTCGACAGGGGGCTACGAGCAGTACTTC.

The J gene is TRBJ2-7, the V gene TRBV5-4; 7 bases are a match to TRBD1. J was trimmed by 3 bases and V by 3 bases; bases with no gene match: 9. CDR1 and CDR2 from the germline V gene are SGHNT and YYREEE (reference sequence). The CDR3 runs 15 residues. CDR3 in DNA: TGTGCCAGCAGCTCGCGACAGGGTAGCTACTACGAGCAGTACTTC. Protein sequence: CASSSRQGSYYEQYF.